Listed below are T cell receptor beta chains from one sample, sequenced in a study of OX40 agonist ivuxolimab in advanced cancers. Some clones are missing from TCRdb's copy, which holds only in-frame ones; the method was immunoSEQ multiplex PCR. This repertoire shows roughly 90,000 clones, around nine tenths found once; its top ten account for roughly 1.5%. This sample comprised CD4+ or CD8+ T cells sorted from blood, obtained in a trial of the OX40 agonist ivuxolimab. These receptors originate from an adult with an advanced solid tumor such as melanoma, head and neck, liver or kidney cancer. Each CDR3 is given with its conserved first and last residue. A D gene is named only where the DNA matches it firmly. The size entry is marked missing in some rows and otherwise reads once, few, many or a size class.

TRBV28	TRBJ2-7	.	.	CASSWGRNEQYF	TGTGCCAGCAGTTGGGGGCGAAACGAGCAGTACTTC
TRBV5-1	TRBJ2-7	.	TRBD2	CASSPRGKIGLAETYEQYF	TGCGCCAGCAGCCCAAGGGGGAAAATAGGACTAGCGGAGACCTACGAGCAGTACTTC
TRBV28	TRBJ1-5	few	.	CASNNPQVYDSNQPQHF	TGTGCCAGCAATAACCCACAGGTGTACGATAGCAATCAGCCCCAGCATTTT
TRBV6-4	TRBJ2-6	.	.	CASKETFSGANVLTF	TGTGCCAGCAAAGAAACCTTCTCTGGGGCCAACGTCCTGACTTTC
TRBV10-2	TRBJ2-7	.	.	CASSGPSYEQYF	TGCGCCAGCAGTGGGCCATCCTACGAGCAGTACTTC
TRBV7-9	TRBJ2-3	.	.	CASSPSADTQYF	TGTGCCAGCAGCCCCTCGGCAGATACGCAGTATTTT
TRBV5-1	TRBJ2-1	.	TRBD2	CASSGRLAGGLNEQFF	TGCGCCAGCAGCGGAAGGCTAGCGGGAGGCCTCAATGAGCAGTTCTTC
TRBV30	TRBJ1-1	.	.	CAWSALYGAEAFF	TGTGCCTGGAGTGCCCTTTATGGCGCTGAAGCTTTCTTT
TRBV11-2	TRBJ2-7	.	.	CASSFQGYEQYF	TGTGCCAGCAGCTTTCAGGGCTACGAGCAGTACTTC
TRBV7-2	TRBJ2-4	.	TRBD1	CASSPFDRGSGIQYF	TGTGCCAGCAGTCCGTTTGACAGGGGCTCAGGCATTCAGTACTTC
TRBV7-3	TRBJ2-2	.	.	CASSLRRQGRTAGELFF	TGTGCCAGCAGCTTAAGGCGGCAGGGGAGAACTGCCGGGGAGCTGTTTTTT
TRBV27	TRBJ2-7	.	.	CASSPPGHRSRFSEQYF	TGTGCCAGCAGTCCCCCGGGACATCGCTCCCGCTTTTCTGAGCAGTACTTC
TRBV4-1	TRBJ2-2	.	.	CASSQRGGELFF	TGCGCCAGCAGCCAGCGGGGCGGGGAGCTGTTTTTT
TRBV7-2	TRBJ2-3	.	TRBD2	CASRFSGGPRTDTQYF	TGTGCCAGCAGATTTAGCGGGGGTCCGAGGACAGATACGCAGTATTTT
TRBV6-1	TRBJ2-5	.	.	CASSALAPQETQYF	TGTGCCAGCAGCGCACTAGCTCCGCAAGAGACCCAGTACTTC
TRBV9	TRBJ2-5	.	.	CASSVAEGDQGETQYF	TGTGCCAGCAGCGTAGCTGAGGGGGATCAGGGGGAGACCCAGTACTTC
TRBV7-3	TRBJ2-5	.	TRBD2	CASRAGGGETQYF	TGTGCCAGCAGGGCGGGGGGAGGAGAGACCCAGTACTTC
TRBV30	TRBJ2-5	.	.	CASALGGRETQYF	TGTGCTTCCGCTTTAGGGGGGAGAGAGACCCAGTACTTC
TRBV21-1	TRBJ1-4	.	.	CASSKGDRGVHEKLFF	TGTGCCAGCAGCAAAGGGGACAGGGGGGTACATGAAAAACTGTTTTTT
TRBV4-2	TRBJ1-6	many	.	CASSLLAGYNSPLHF	TGTGCCAGCAGCCTCCTTGCGGGCTATAATTCACCCCTCCACTTT
TRBV7-3	TRBJ2-5	.	TRBD2	CASSPNGGAAETQYF	TGTGCCAGCAGCCCGAACGGGGGGGCGGCTGAGACCCAGTACTTC
TRBV29-1	TRBJ1-2	.	.	CSVESYGYTF	TGCAGCGTTGAGTCCTATGGCTACACCTTC
TRBV6-5	TRBJ2-1	.	TRBD2	CASTPPRGGAEQFF	TGTGCCAGCACCCCCCCGCGGGGGGGTGCTGAGCAGTTCTTC
TRBV6-6	TRBJ2-5	.	TRBD1	CASSSRQGQETQYF	TGTGCCAGCAGCTCCCGACAGGGGCAAGAGACCCAGTACTTC
TRBV12-5	TRBJ2-4	.	.	CASGLKQIAKNIQYF	TGTGCTAGTGGTTTGAAACAGATAGCCAAAAACATTCAGTACTTC
TRBV14	TRBJ2-7	.	.	CASSQNNYEQYF	TGTGCCAGCAGCCAAAACAACTACGAGCAGTACTTC
TRBV7-3	TRBJ2-3	.	.	CASSLRRPGQTDTQYF	TGTGCCAGCAGCTTAAGGCGACCTGGGCAGACAGATACGCAGTATTTT
TRBV4-2	TRBJ1-2	.	.	CASSQEGPGPNYGYTF	TGTGCCAGCAGCCAAGAAGGCCCGGGCCCTAACTATGGCTACACCTTC
TRBV4-2	TRBJ2-7	.	.	CASSQDLDVAYEQYF	TGTGCCAGCAGCCAAGATCTCGACGTCGCCTACGAGCAGTACTTC
TRBV5-1	TRBJ2-1	.	.	CASVLAVGSYNEQFF	TGCGCCAGCGTCCTGGCCGTAGGCTCCTACAATGAGCAGTTCTTC
TRBV7-9	TRBJ1-5	.	.	CASSPGMDSTNQPQHF	TGTGCCAGCAGCCCCGGAATGGACAGTACAAATCAGCCCCAGCATTTT
TRBV28	TRBJ2-3	.	.	CASSPTLGLGTDTQYF	TGTGCCAGCAGTCCCACTTTGGGGCTAGGAACAGATACGCAGTATTTT
TRBV5-6	TRBJ2-5	.	.	CASSLTVRETQYF	TGTGCCAGCAGTTTGACCGTCCGGGAGACCCAGTACTTC
TRBV6-1	TRBJ2-5	.	.	CASSAYRDRQETQYF	TGTGCCAGCAGTGCTTATCGGGACCGCCAAGAGACCCAGTACTTC
TRBV5-1	TRBJ2-2	.	TRBD1	CASSFAGTANTGELFF	TGCGCCAGCAGCTTCGCCGGGACAGCTAACACCGGGGAGCTGTTTTTT
TRBV27	TRBJ2-7	.	.	CASSPWILDEQYF	TGTGCCAGCAGTCCATGGATCCTAGACGAGCAGTACTTC
TRBV7-2	TRBJ2-2	.	TRBD1	CASSIQGGGAGELFF	TGTGCCAGCAGCATACAGGGGGGAGGAGCCGGGGAGCTGTTTTTT
TRBV10-1	TRBJ2-3	.	.	CASSESLEDTQYF	TGCGCCAGCAGTGAGTCACTGGAGGATACGCAGTATTTT
TRBV28	TRBJ1-1	.	TRBD1	CASSHQKQWGQGNTEAFF	TGTGCCAGCAGTCACCAGAAACAATGGGGACAGGGGAACACTGAAGCTTTCTTT
TRBV19	TRBJ2-7	.	TRBD2	CASSNPAGESYEQYF	TGTGCCAGTAGTAACCCCGCGGGGGAGTCCTACGAGCAGTACTTC
TRBV19	TRBJ1-5	.	.	CASSMPIAPNQPQHF	TGTGCCAGTAGTATGCCAATAGCGCCGAATCAGCCCCAGCATTTT
TRBV5-5	TRBJ1-1	.	.	CASSQDANTEAFF	TGTGCCAGCAGCCAAGACGCGAACACTGAAGCTTTCTTT
TRBV5-8	TRBJ1-1	.	.	CASSRAGTEAFF	TGTGCCAGCAGCCGCGCGGGGACTGAAGCTTTCTTT